This passage covers 3 T cell receptor beta chains from one sample sequenced in a study of blood T cell repertoires in COVID-19. Produced via immunoSEQ multiplex PCR; TCRdb's table is partial and in-frame only. This repertoire shows 110,000 to 150,000 clones, roughly 85% found once; its top ten account for less than 4.5%. What was sequenced was PBMCs or T cells enriched from blood (not recorded which). These receptors came from a man between 45 and 60 years old who had recovered from COVID-19.

This CDR3 is CASSPTGQLALSNQPQHF. The CDR3, as DNA: TGTGCCAGCTCACCTACGGGACAGTTGGCCCTTAGCAATCAGCCCCAGCATTTT. The chain couples TRBV18 to TRBJ1-5; TRBD1 agrees at 7 bases. CDR3 length: 18 residues. Trimming removed 3 bases from V and 0 bases from J; junction bases left unmatched: 11. Looked up from germline, CDR1 is KGHSH and CDR2 is LQKENI.

V gene TRBV28 combines with J gene TRBJ1-4; D uncertain. Looked up from germline, CDR1 is MDHEN and CDR2 is SYDVKM. The CDR3 is 13 residues long. This CDR3 reads CASGDTTNEKLFF. CDR3 nucleotides: TGTGCTTCCGGGGATACAACTAATGAAAAACTGTTTTTT.

The V gene is TRBV2, the J gene TRBJ2-7, with a weak D call TRBD1 (5 bases). Germline V gene lookup returns CDR1 SNHLY and CDR2 FYNNEI. V was cut by 2 bases and J by 0 bases, with 8 bases left in between. CDR3 length equals 14 residues. CDR3 bases: TGTGCCAGCAGTGAACAGGGCTACTCCTACGAGCAGTACTTC. Encoded protein: CASSEQGYSYEQYF.